The 2 T cell receptor beta chains presented below share a single source sample, sequenced in a study of CD8 T cells in ankylosing spondylitis. TCRdb reanalysed the 5' RACE reads using MiXCR and keeps one entry per CDR3 protein. Of around 22,000 distinct CDR3 sequences listed, 10% to 15% are singletons. Sequenced input: blood. The receptor source for this set is a male donor with ankylosing spondylitis or in good health (not recorded which).

Ten or more counts support this clonotype. V usage is TRBV20-1 and J usage is TRBJ2-3; either TRBD1 or TRBD2 may fit D (6 bases each). Trimming removed 4 bases from V and 4 bases from J, with 9 bases in between. CDR1 is DFQATT and CDR2 is SNEGSKA in the germline V gene (reference sequence). The CDR3 contains 12 residues. This CDR3 reads CSANRGPDTQYF. The CDR3, as DNA: TGCAGTGCTAATCGGGGGCCAGATACGCAGTATTTT.

The rearrangement joins TRBV3-1 to TRBJ2-1; a weak D match, TRBD2 (5 bases). V lost 2 bases and J lost 10, with 12 bases in between. The CDR3 length is 13 residues. Germline V gene sequence: CDR1 LGHDT, CDR2 YNNKEL (reference sequence). As DNA, the CDR3 is TGTGCCAGCAGCCAACATCTAGCAGAAGAGCAGTTCTTC. As protein: CASSQHLAEEQFF.